This entry lists 14 T cell receptor beta chains sequenced from one sample in a study of CD4 T cells in relation to SARS-CoV-2 and coronaviruses. Generated by immunoSEQ multiplex PCR, the TCRdb table keeps only in-frame clones and is missing some. The sample shows 30,000 to 40,000 clones, more than 60% of them seen only once. Their specific antigens are unknown. The specimen was memory CD4+ T cells from PBMCs, cultured in vitro. All receptors derive from an adult with COVID-19.

The V gene is TRBV10-3, the J gene TRBJ1-4; 9 bases are a match to TRBD1. V shed 10 bases and J 5 bases; nucleotides not matched to a gene: 5. Per germline, CDR1 ENHRY and CDR2 SYGVKD. The CDR3 runs 13 residues. CDR3 DNA: TGTGCCACGGGGACAGGGTCGAATGAAAAACTGTTTTTT. This encodes CATGTGSNEKLFF.

The rearrangement uses TRBV25-1 and TRBJ2-1; 14 nucleotides align to TRBD2. Germline CDR1 MGHDK, CDR2 SYGVNS. The CDR3 runs 17 residues. With V trimmed by 1 base and J by 8 bases, 7 bases remained unmatched. This CDR3 is CASSESRLAGGLDEQFF. CDR3 nucleotides: TGTGCCAGCAGTGAATCGAGACTAGCGGGAGGGTTGGATGAGCAGTTCTTC.

V is TRBV28 and J is TRBJ2-5; 9 bases map to TRBD2. CDR3 length: 14 residues. Germline V CDR1 and CDR2: MDHEN, SYDVKM. Unmatched junction bases numbered 11, after V lost 11 bases and J lost 4 bases. The CDR3 reads CASSVEAGGETQYF. The CDR3 DNA sequence: TGTGCCTCCAGCGTGGAAGCGGGAGGAGAGACCCAGTACTTC.

This clone has only a few counts. The genes are TRBV15 and TRBJ2-6; D gene uncertain. With 0 bases removed from V and 0 bases from J, the gap between germline ends came to 12 bases. The CDR3 extends over 18 amino acids. The germline gives CDR1 LNHNV, CDR2 YYDKDF (reference sequence). CDR3 DNA sequence: TGTGCCACCAGCAGAGATCTGGGCAGCAGCTCTGGGGCCAACGTCCTGACTTTC. Translated, it gives CATSRDLGSSSGANVLTF.

The rearrangement uses TRBV6-5 and TRBJ2-7, with TRBD2 identical over 8 bases. Trimming took 7 bases from V and 3 from J; bases not matched to a gene: 8. Looked up from germline, CDR1 is MNHEY and CDR2 is SVGAGI. This CDR3 contains 14 residues. The CDR3 DNA is TGTGCCAGCAAAACGGGACTAGAGGGCTACGAGCAGTACTTC. It translates to CASKTGLEGYEQYF.

This clone was observed a single time. This rearrangement joins TRBV7-3 to TRBJ2-3, with 8 nucleotides matching TRBD2. From germline, CDR1 is SGHTA and CDR2 FQGTGA. The V gene end was trimmed by 1 base and the J gene end by 5 bases; junction bases not matched to a gene: 8. This CDR3 spans 16 amino acids. Here the CDR3 reads CASSLNRAGVGDTQYF. CDR3 coding DNA: TGTGCCAGCAGCTTAAATCGAGCGGGAGTTGGAGATACGCAGTATTTT.

This rearrangement joins TRBV11-3 to TRBJ2-2; D is undetermined. Germline-derived CDR1 and CDR2 are SGHNT and YENEEA. V was trimmed by 2 bases and J by 6 bases, leaving 13 bases between them. The CDR3 contains 15 residues. The CDR3, as DNA: TGTGCCAGCAGCTTATCCCAGACTCGGTCCGGGGAGCTGTTTTTT. Encoded protein: CASSLSQTRSGELFF.

The chain carries TRBV3-1 (or the pseudogene TRBV3-2) and TRBJ2-1; 7 nucleotides match TRBD2. With 4 bases clipped from V and 4 bases from J, the junction kept 4 bases outside the gene matches. Germline assignment: CDR1 LGHDT and CDR2 YNNKEL (reference sequence). The CDR3 is made up of 14 amino acids. CDR3 nucleotides: TGTGCCAGCAGCCCTAGCGGAGCATACAATGAGCAGTTCTTC. This gives the protein CASSPSGAYNEQFF.

The chain uses TRBV28 and TRBJ2-3; D is perhaps TRBD1 (6 bases). Germline assignment: CDR1 MDHEN and CDR2 SYDVKM. Between the trimmed V and J ends, which lost 1 base and 6 bases, there was a span of 8 bases. The CDR3 is made up of 13 amino acids. CDR3: CASSLSTGDTQYF. The CDR3 bases are TGTGCCAGCAGTTTATCTACAGGGGATACGCAGTATTTT.

V usage is TRBV28 and J usage is TRBJ2-1; 9 bases align to TRBD1. V lost 7 bases and J lost 15; bases outside the gene matches: 13. The CDR3 length is 13 residues. The V gene's germline CDR1 is MDHEN and CDR2 SYDVKM. The CDR3 coding sequence is TGTGCCAGCATCCCCCCCGGGACAGGGTATCCGTTCTTC. Translation: CASIPPGTGYPFF.

J is TRBJ1-6 and V is TRBV18, with unresolved D. Germline V CDR1 and CDR2: KGHSH, LQKENI. Between the trimmed V and J ends, which lost 2 bases and 5 bases, there was a span of 25 bases. The CDR3 has 20 residues. As DNA, the CDR3 is TGTGCCAGCTCACCAGTGGTTGAGGGATTCCCGAGACCTGATAATTCACCCCTCCACTTT. This encodes CASSPVVEGFPRPDNSPLHF.

The chain links TRBV24-1 to TRBJ2-2; D not resolved. CDR1 is KGHDR, CDR2 SFDVKD, per germline. The CDR3 length is 16 residues. Trimming removed 4 bases at V and 5 bases at J, with 16 bases between. The DNA for the CDR3 is TGTGCCACCAGTGACCCCGCCGGCGCCCGAACCGGGGAGCTGTTTTTT. Its translation is CATSDPAGARTGELFF.

The chain carries TRBV9 and TRBJ2-7, with a weak D call TRBD2 (6 bases). The CDR3 has 12 residues. Deletions cut 0 bases from V and 7 bases from J, with 8 bases between. Germline V gives CDR1 SGDLS, CDR2 YYNGEE. The CDR3: CASSVVGGEQYF. The CDR3 DNA reads TGTGCCAGCAGCGTAGTGGGAGGAGAGCAGTACTTC.

The CDR3 nucleotides read TGTGCCAGCAGCTTAGAGGGTAGCTGGGGAGATACGCAGTATTTT. It yields the protein CASSLEGSWGDTQYF. V and J are TRBV7-9 and TRBJ2-3; D is ambiguous. Germline CDR1 is SEHNR and CDR2 is FQNEAQ (reference sequence). The CDR3 has 15 amino acids. The V end was cut by 1 base, the J end by 5 bases, with 13 bases between.